This T cell receptor (beta chain) emerged from a study of T-cell reconstitution after alpha-beta-depleted transplantation in children. Whole-study results and caveats: Several hundred expanded graft clones reportedly supplied alpha-beta T cells about two months after transplant. Among T cells one year after transplant, newly produced cells accounted for most counts and diversity.

Preparation of the TCRbeta library used unique molecular identifiers. In TCRdb, the PCR reads were re-called with MiXCR into one record per CDR3 protein. The data contain around 700,000 distinct CDR3 sequences, around 13% of them singletons. This clonotype was detected ten times or more. The antigen is unknown. This CDR3 has 14 residues. Germline CDR1 and CDR2: MGHRA and YSYEKL. V was pared by 2 bases and J by 3 bases, with 10 bases between. The sample in question was PBMCs, obtained before TCRalphabeta/CD19-depleted stem cell transplant. This receptor was identified in a girl between 2 and 10 years old with congenital amegakaryocytic thrombocytopenia, due to receive a stem cell transplant. V usage is TRBV4-1 and J usage is TRBJ1-1; possibly TRBD1 for D (5 bases). The CDR3, as DNA: TGCGCCAGCAGCCAACGGGGCTCGGACACTGAAGCTTTCTTT. This sequence encodes CASSQRGSDTEAFF.